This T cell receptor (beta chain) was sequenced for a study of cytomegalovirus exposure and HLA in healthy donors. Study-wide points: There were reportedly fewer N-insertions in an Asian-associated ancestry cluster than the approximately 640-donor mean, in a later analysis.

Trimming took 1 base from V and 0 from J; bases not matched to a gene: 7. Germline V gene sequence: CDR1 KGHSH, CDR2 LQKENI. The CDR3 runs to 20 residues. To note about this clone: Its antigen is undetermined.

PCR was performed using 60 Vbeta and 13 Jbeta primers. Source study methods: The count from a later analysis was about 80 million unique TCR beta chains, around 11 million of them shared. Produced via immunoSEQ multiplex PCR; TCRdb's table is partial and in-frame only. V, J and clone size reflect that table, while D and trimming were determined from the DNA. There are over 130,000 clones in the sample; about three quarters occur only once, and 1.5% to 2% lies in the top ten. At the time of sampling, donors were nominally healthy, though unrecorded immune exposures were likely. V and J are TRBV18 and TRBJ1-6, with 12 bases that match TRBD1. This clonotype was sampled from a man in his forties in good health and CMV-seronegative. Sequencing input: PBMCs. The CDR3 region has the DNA TGTGCCAGCTCACCACTCGGGACAGGGGGCCAGAGCTCCTATAATTCACCCCTCCACTTT. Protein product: CASSPLGTGGQSSYNSPLHF.